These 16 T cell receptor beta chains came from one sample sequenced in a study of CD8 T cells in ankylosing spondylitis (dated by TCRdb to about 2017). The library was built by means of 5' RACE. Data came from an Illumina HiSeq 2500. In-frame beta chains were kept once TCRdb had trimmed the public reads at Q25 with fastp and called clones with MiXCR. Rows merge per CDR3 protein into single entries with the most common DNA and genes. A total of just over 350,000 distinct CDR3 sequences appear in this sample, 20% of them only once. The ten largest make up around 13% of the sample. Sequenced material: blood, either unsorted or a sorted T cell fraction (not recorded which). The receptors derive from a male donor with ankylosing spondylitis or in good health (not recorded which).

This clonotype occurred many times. CDR3 region: CATKMGGRYTEAFF. The CDR3, as DNA: TGTGCCACAAAAATGGGGGGCAGGTACACTGAAGCTTTCTTT. The chain carries TRBV12-3 or TRBV12-4 and TRBJ1-1; weak D call: TRBD1 (6 bases). CDR3 length: 14 residues. V was cut by 10 bases and J by 3 bases, with 18 bases left in between.

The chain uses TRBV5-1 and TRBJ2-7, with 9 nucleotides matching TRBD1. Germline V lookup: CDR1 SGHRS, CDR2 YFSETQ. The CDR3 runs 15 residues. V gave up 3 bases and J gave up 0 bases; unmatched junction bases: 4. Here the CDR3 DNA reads TGCGCCAGCAGCTCTACAGGGGGCCCCTCCTACGAGCAGTACTTC. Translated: CASSSTGGPSYEQYF.

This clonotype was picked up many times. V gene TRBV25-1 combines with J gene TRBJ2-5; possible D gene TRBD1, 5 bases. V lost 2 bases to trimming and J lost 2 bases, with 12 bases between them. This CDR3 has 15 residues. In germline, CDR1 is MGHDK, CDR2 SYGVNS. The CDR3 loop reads CASSEPPAGQETQYF. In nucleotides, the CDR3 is TGTGCCAGCAGTGAACCCCCAGCAGGGCAAGAGACCCAGTACTTC. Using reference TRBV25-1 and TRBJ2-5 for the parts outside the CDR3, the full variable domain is EADIYQTPRYLVIGTGKKITLECSQTMGHDKMYWYQQDPGMELHLIHYSYGVNSTEKGDLSSESTVSRIRTEHFPLTLESARPSHTSQYLCASSEPPAGQETQYFGPGTRLLVL.

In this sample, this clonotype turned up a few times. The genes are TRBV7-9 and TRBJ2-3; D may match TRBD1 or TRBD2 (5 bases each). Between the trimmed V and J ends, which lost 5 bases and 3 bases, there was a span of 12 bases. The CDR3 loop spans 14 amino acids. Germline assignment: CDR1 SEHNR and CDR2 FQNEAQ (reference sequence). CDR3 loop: CASSGRGATDTQYF. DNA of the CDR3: TGTGCCAGCAGCGGACGAGGGGCAACAGATACGCAGTATTTT.

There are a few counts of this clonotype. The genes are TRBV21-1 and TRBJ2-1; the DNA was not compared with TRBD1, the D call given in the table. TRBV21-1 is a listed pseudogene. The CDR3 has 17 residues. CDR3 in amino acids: CASTGVFLAESYNEQFF. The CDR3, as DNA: TGTGCCAGCACAGGGGTGTTTCTCGCTGAATCCTACAATGAGCAGTTCTTC.

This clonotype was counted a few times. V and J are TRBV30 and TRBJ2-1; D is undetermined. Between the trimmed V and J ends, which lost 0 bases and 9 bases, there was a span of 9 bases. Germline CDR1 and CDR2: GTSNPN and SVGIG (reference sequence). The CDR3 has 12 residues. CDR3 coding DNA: TGTGCCTGGAGTGTCACTGATCGTGAGCAGTTCTTC. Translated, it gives CAWSVTDREQFF.

CDR3 residues: CASSQDRGNEKLFF. The DNA for the CDR3 is TGCGCCAGCAGCCAAGACAGGGGGAATGAAAAACTGTTTTTT. The chain carries TRBV4-1 and TRBJ1-4, with 7 bases matching TRBD1. CDR1 and CDR2 (germline): MGHRA, YSYEKL. The CDR3 totals 14 residues. The V and J ends lost 0 bases and 5 bases, in that order; junction bases with no gene match: 0.

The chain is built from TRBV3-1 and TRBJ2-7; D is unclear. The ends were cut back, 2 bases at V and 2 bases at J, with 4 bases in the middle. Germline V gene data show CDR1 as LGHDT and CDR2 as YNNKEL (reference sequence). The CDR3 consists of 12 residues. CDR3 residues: CASSQIAYEQYF. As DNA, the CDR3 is TGTGCCAGCAGCCAAATCGCCTACGAGCAGTACTTC.

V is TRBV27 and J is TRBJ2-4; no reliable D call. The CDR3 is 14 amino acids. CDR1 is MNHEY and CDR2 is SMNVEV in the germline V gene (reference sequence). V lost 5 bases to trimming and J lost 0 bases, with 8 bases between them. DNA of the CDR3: TGTGCCAGCAGTAACTTACTAGCCAAAAACATTCAGTACTTC. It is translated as CASSNLLAKNIQYF.

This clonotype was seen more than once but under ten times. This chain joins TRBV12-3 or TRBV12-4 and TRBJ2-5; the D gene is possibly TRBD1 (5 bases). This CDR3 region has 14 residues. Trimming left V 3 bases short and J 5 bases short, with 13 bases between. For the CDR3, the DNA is TGTGCCAGCAGTTTCCCAGGGCGGTGGGAGACCCAGTACTTC. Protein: CASSFPGRWETQYF.

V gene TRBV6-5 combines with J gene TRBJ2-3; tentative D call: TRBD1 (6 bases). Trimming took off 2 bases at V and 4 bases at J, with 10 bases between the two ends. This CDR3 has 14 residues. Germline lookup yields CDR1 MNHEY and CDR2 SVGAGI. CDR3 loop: CASSYTQGPDTQYF. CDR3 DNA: TGTGCCAGCAGTTACACACAGGGACCAGATACGCAGTATTTT.

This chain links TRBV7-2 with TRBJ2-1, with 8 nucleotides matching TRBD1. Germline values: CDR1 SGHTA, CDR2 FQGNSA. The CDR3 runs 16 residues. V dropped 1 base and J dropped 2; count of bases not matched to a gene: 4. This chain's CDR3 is CASSLGTGGTYNEQFF. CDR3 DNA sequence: TGTGCCAGCAGCTTAGGCACAGGGGGAACCTACAATGAGCAGTTCTTC. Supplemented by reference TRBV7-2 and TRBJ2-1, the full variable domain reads GAGVSQSPSNKVTEKGKDVELRCDPISGHTALYWYRQSLGQGLEFLIYFQGNSAPDKSGLPSDRFSAERTGGSVSTLTIQRTQQEDSAVYLCASSLGTGGTYNEQFFGPGTRLTVL.

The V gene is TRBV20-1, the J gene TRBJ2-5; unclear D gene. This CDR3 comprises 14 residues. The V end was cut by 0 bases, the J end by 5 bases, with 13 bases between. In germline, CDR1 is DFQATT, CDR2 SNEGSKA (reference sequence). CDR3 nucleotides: TGCAGTGCTAGAGATGGCCTAGTTCTGGAGACCCAGTACTTC. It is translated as CSARDGLVLETQYF.

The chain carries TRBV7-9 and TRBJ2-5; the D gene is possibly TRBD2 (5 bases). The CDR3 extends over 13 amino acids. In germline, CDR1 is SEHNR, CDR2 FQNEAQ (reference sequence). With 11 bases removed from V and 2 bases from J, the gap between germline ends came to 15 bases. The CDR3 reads CAAQLGEQETQYF. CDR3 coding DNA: TGTGCCGCACAATTGGGAGAGCAAGAGACCCAGTACTTC. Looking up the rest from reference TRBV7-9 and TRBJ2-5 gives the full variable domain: DTGVSQNPRHKITKRGQNVTFRCDPISEHNRLYWYRQTLGQGPEFLTYFQNEAQLEKSRLLSDRFSAERPKGSFSTLEIQRTEQGDSAMYLCAAQLGEQETQYFGPGTRLLVL.

The chain's CDR3 is CASTPPSSYEQYF. The DNA for the CDR3 is TGTGCCAGCACCCCCCCGAGCTCCTACGAGCAGTACTTC. The chain joins TRBV7-9 to TRBJ2-7; D unclear. The CDR3 loop spans 13 amino acids. V lost 7 bases to trimming and J lost 0 bases, with 10 bases between them. Germline V CDR1 and CDR2: SEHNR, FQNEAQ (reference sequence).

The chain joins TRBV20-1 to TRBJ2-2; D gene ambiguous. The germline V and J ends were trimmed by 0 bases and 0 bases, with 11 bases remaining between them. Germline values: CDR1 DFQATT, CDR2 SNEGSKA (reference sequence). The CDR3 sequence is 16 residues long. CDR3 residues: CSARDTVSPNTGELFF. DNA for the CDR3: TGCAGTGCTAGAGATACCGTCAGCCCGAACACCGGGGAGCTGTTTTTT.